This T cell receptor beta chain was retrieved from a study of OX40 agonist ivuxolimab in advanced cancers. Whole-study context: Ivuxolimab doses were 0.01, 0.1, 0.3, 1.5, 3 or 10 mg/kg every 2 weeks. The dose-escalation cohort was about 86% male, with a mean age of approximately 61 years, ranging roughly 20 to 80.

If patients had autoimmune disease history or systemic immunosuppression, they were excluded. Turning to this clone: Its specificity is unknown.

TCRdb's table, derived via immunoSEQ multiplex PCR, lists solely in-frame clones and lacks some. The repertoire has tens of thousands of clones, over 80% of them found once; the top ten carry about 3.1%. Study observations and caveats: Some patients who did not respond also had low normalized T-cell clonal expansion.

The source was CD4+ or CD8+ T cells sorted from blood, collected in a trial of the OX40 agonist ivuxolimab. The sequence came from an adult with an advanced solid tumor such as melanoma, head and neck, liver or kidney cancer.

The DNA of the CDR3 is TGTGCCAGCAGCGTACAGGTGGCAACTAATGAAAAACTGTTTTTT. It encodes CASSVQVATNEKLFF. The V call is TRBV7-2, the J call TRBJ1-4, with D maybe TRBD1 (5 bases). This CDR3 has 15 amino acids. Trimming removed 5 bases from V and 0 bases from J, with 10 bases in between. The V gene's germline CDR1 is SGHTA and CDR2 FQGNSA.